Each of the 9 T cell receptor beta chains below was sequenced from the same sample in a study of shared clonotypes between healthy human individuals. Assay used: immunoSEQ multiplex PCR; TCRdb lists only in-frame clones, some missing. This sample has more than 400,000 clones, with about 96% found just once. The specimen was naive CD4+ T cells sorted from blood. Subset indicated: CD45RA+ positively selected. All receptors come from a woman aged 30 to 39 in good health.

The chain recombines TRBV7-2 with TRBJ1-5, with D maybe TRBD1 (6 bases). V was pared by 5 bases and J by 4 bases, with 18 bases between. Germline CDR1 is SGHTA and CDR2 is FQGNSA. The CDR3 consists of 16 residues. CDR3 sequence: CASSRGAGAANQPQHF. The CDR3 bases are TGTGCCAGCAGCCGCGGGGCGGGGGCGGCAAATCAGCCCCAGCATTTT.

The V gene is TRBV7-9, the J gene TRBJ1-1, with TRBD1 matching 7 bases. The CDR3 consists of 14 residues. CDR1 and CDR2 (germline): SEHNR, FQNEAQ (reference sequence). After removal of 4 bases from V and 4 bases from J, the junction contained 6 bases not matched to a gene. CDR3 loop: CASSSDRFGTEAFF. The CDR3 region has the DNA TGTGCCAGCAGCTCGGACAGGTTTGGCACTGAAGCTTTCTTT.

The gene calls are TRBV6-5 and TRBJ1-2; no clear D gene. The length of the CDR3 is 12 residues. Trimming shortened V by 5 bases and J by 4 bases, and 8 bases separated the two germline ends. Germline CDR1 and CDR2: MNHEY and SVGAGI. The CDR3 here is CASSRASYGYTF. In DNA, the CDR3 is TGTGCCAGCAGTCGGGCATCCTATGGCTACACCTTC.

This sequence joins TRBV6-5 and TRBJ1-5; no firm D call. V lost 2 bases, J lost 5 bases, and 10 bases lay in between. The CDR3 is made up of 14 amino acids. Germline V gene data show CDR1 as MNHEY and CDR2 as SVGAGI. CDR3 region: CASSYAGIDQPQHF. The DNA of the CDR3 is TGTGCCAGCAGTTACGCGGGGATCGATCAGCCCCAGCATTTT.

The V and J genes are TRBV5-1 and TRBJ1-1; possible D gene TRBD1, 6 bases. Germline loops: CDR1 SGHRS, CDR2 YFSETQ. Trimming pared 4 bases from V and 4 bases from J, leaving 20 bases between. This CDR3 comprises 16 residues. In DNA, the CDR3 is TGCGCCAGCAGCCAGACCGCAACAGGGATCGGCACTGAAGCTTTCTTT. Protein product: CASSQTATGIGTEAFF.

The chain carries TRBV2 and TRBJ2-5; TRBD2 agrees at 8 bases. Germline CDR1 is SNHLY and CDR2 is FYNNEI. CDR3 size: 13 residues. Trimming cost V 5 bases and J 4 bases; bases outside gene matches: 3. In nucleotides, the CDR3 is TGTGCCAGCAGTCCCCTAGCGGGAGAGACCCAGTACTTC. Protein product: CASSPLAGETQYF.

V usage is TRBV9 and J usage is TRBJ2-5; no clear D gene. Germline V gene data show CDR1 as SGDLS and CDR2 as YYNGEE. This CDR3 region has 13 residues. V was clipped by 6 bases and J by 4 bases, with 13 bases between them. DNA for the CDR3: TGTGCCAGCAACTACATAGGCGGAGAGACCCAGTACTTC. Encoded protein: CASNYIGGETQYF.

This clone was detected only once. The chain links TRBV5-1 to TRBJ2-6; weak D call: TRBD1 (5 bases). The germline V and J ends were trimmed by 4 bases and 0 bases, with 8 bases remaining between them. This CDR3 has 15 residues. Germline-derived CDR1 and CDR2 are SGHRS and YFSETQ. CDR3 loop: CASSAQASGANVLTF. CDR3 DNA: TGCGCCAGCAGCGCACAGGCCTCTGGGGCCAACGTCCTGACTTTC.

This chain joins TRBV6-6 and TRBJ2-7; 7 positions match TRBD1. V was pared by 6 bases and J by 5 bases, with 4 bases of the junction left unmatched. There are 12 residues in the CDR3. The V gene's germline CDR1 is MNHNY and CDR2 SVGAGI (reference sequence). The CDR3 sequence is CASSTDRNEQYF. DNA of the CDR3: TGTGCCAGCAGCACGGACAGGAACGAGCAGTACTTC.